The 28 T cell receptor beta chains listed next were all sequenced from one sample in a study of blood T cell repertoires in COVID-19. Measured with immunoSEQ multiplex PCR; TCRdb has only the in-frame clones, and not every one. This sample carries under 250,000 clones, approximately 87% of them seen once, and the ten largest clones take about 2.5%. Sample: peripheral blood. The receptors here all came from a woman in her 70s with active or convalescent COVID-19.

This rearrangement joins TRBV5-6 to TRBJ1-1, with TRBD1 matching over 7 bases. Germline V gene sequence: CDR1 SGHDT, CDR2 YYEEEE. The CDR3 extends over 16 amino acids. V was clipped by 6 bases and J by 11 bases; unmatched bases: 22. Here the CDR3 DNA reads TGTGCCAGCACCCCCTTATCCTCGGGACAGCATCCTCCGGCTTTCTTT. Amino acids: CASTPLSSGQHPPAFF.

The chain carries TRBV6-4 and TRBJ2-7, with TRBD1 identical over 9 bases. V lost 3 bases and J lost 2; bases outside the gene matches: 5. This CDR3 has 15 residues. Germline CDR1 is MRHNA and CDR2 is SNTAGT. The CDR3 loop reads CASSEFGQGPYEQYF. The CDR3 DNA reads TGTGCCAGCAGTGAATTCGGACAGGGGCCCTACGAGCAGTACTTC.

Comment on this clone: Other DNA sequences in this sample translate to the same CDR3. The chain combines TRBV19 with TRBJ1-1; no definite D call. The CDR3 is 13 residues long. Trimming took 0 bases from V and 3 from J, leaving 5 bases between them. Looked up from germline, CDR1 is LNHDA and CDR2 is SQIVND (reference sequence). CDR3 bases: TGTGCCAGTAGTATAGAGGGAGACACTGAAGCTTTCTTT. It yields the protein CASSIEGDTEAFF.

V gene TRBV6-5 combines with J gene TRBJ1-5; maybe TRBD1 (6 bases). Germline V gene lookup returns CDR1 MNHEY and CDR2 SVGAGI. V lost 5 bases, J lost 1 base, and 12 bases lay in between. This CDR3 contains 15 residues. In nucleotides, the CDR3 is TGTGCCAGCAGTATACAGGGTATGAGCAATCAGCCCCAGCATTTT. It specifies CASSIQGMSNQPQHF.

V usage is TRBV29-1 and J usage is TRBJ2-1; possible D gene TRBD1, 6 bases. Trimming shortened V by 5 bases and J by 3 bases, and 17 bases separated the two germline ends. This CDR3 is 15 amino acids long. The germline V gene encodes CDR1 SQVTM and CDR2 ANQGSEA. The CDR3 bases are TGCAGCGTTCATACAGGGAATGAGGGCTACAATGAGCAGTTCTTC. It encodes CSVHTGNEGYNEQFF.

This chain links TRBV14 with TRBJ2-2; 10 nucleotides line up with TRBD1. This CDR3 is 15 amino acids long. Trimming took 5 bases from V and 7 from J; bases not matched to a gene: 7. Per the germline V gene, CDR1 is SGHDN and CDR2 is FVKESK. The CDR3 reads CASSSDGQGGGELFF. DNA for the CDR3: TGTGCCAGCAGCTCAGACGGACAGGGGGGCGGGGAGCTGTTTTTT.

This chain links TRBV11-3 with TRBJ2-5; 9 nucleotides line up with TRBD2. This CDR3 region has 12 residues. J was trimmed by 9 bases and V by 3 bases; bases with no gene match: 2. From germline, CDR1 is SGHNT and CDR2 YENEEA. CDR3 region: CASSFGGGAQYF. The CDR3 nucleotides read TGTGCCAGCAGCTTTGGCGGGGGGGCCCAGTACTTC.

This clone was counted only a few times. The chain joins TRBV19 to TRBJ1-2; 12 bases align to TRBD1. The CDR3 is 16 residues long. The ends lost 3 bases at V and 3 bases at J; junction bases unmatched: 5. Germline CDR1 LNHDA, CDR2 SQIVND (reference sequence). CDR3 region: CASSIFGTGGYYGYTF. The CDR3 DNA reads as TGTGCCAGTAGTATTTTCGGGACAGGGGGCTACTATGGCTACACCTTC.

This clone has just one count. The chain uses TRBV10-1 and TRBJ2-5, with TRBD1 identical over 7 bases. J lost 2 bases, V lost 5 bases, and 5 bases had no gene match. From germline, CDR1 is WNHNN and CDR2 SYGVQD (reference sequence). The CDR3 has 14 residues. Written as DNA, the CDR3 is TGCGCCAGCAGTACCAACAGGGGACAAGAGACCCAGTACTTC. It encodes CASSTNRGQETQYF.

The rearrangement joins TRBV19 to TRBJ1-2, with 8 bases fitting TRBD1. V shed 5 bases and J 6 bases; nucleotides not matched to a gene: 11. This CDR3 is 15 amino acids long. Per the germline V gene, CDR1 is LNHDA and CDR2 is SQIVND (reference sequence). The CDR3 coding sequence is TGTGCCAGTAGTCTCGGACAGGGAAGATTGAATGGCTACACCTTC. As protein: CASSLGQGRLNGYTF.

The chain carries TRBV6-2 or TRBV6-3 and TRBJ1-1; D remains unclear. The CDR3 runs 15 residues. V lost 2 bases to trimming and J lost 1 base, with 11 bases between them. Per the germline V gene, CDR1 is MNHEY and CDR2 is SVGEGT. The CDR3 sequence: CASSYLGRGNTEAFF. DNA of the CDR3: TGTGCCAGCAGTTACCTCGGCCGGGGGAACACTGAAGCTTTCTTT.

This rearrangement joins TRBV6-5 to TRBJ2-1; 12 bases align to TRBD2. Looked up from germline, CDR1 is MNHEY and CDR2 is SVGAGI. The CDR3 length is 15 residues. V lost 5 bases and J lost 8; bases outside the gene matches: 7. The CDR3 DNA reads as TGTGCCAGCAGTACCCTAGCGGGGGGGCTGGATGAGCAGTTCTTC. It specifies CASSTLAGGLDEQFF.

V is TRBV7-9 and J is TRBJ2-1; D remains ambiguous. Trimming removed 4 bases from V and 5 bases from J, with 15 bases in between. The V gene's germline CDR1 is SEHNR and CDR2 FQNEAQ (reference sequence). The CDR3 contains 15 residues. The CDR3 region is CASSSFATRNNEQFF. DNA for the CDR3: TGTGCCAGCAGCTCGTTCGCAACCAGAAACAATGAGCAGTTCTTC.

The rearrangement uses TRBV14 and TRBJ1-1; possible D gene TRBD1, 6 bases. This CDR3 has 15 amino acids. Germline values: CDR1 SGHDN, CDR2 FVKESK. Trimming cost V 0 bases and J 1 base, with 9 bases left between them. The CDR3 loop reads CASSQDPDRNTEAFF. The CDR3, as DNA: TGTGCCAGCAGCCAAGATCCGGACAGGAACACTGAAGCTTTCTTT.

As for this clone: Additional DNA sequences in this sample encode the identical CDR3. V is TRBV15 and J is TRBJ2-1, with D possibly being TRBD2 (5 bases). CDR3 size: 15 residues. Germline V lookup: CDR1 LNHNV, CDR2 YYDKDF (reference sequence). Trimming removed 3 bases from V and 0 bases from J, with 9 bases in between. The CDR3 DNA reads as TGTGCCACCAGCAGGGGAGAAAGCTCCTACAATGAGCAGTTCTTC. Protein: CATSRGESSYNEQFF.

The CDR3, as DNA: TGCGCCAGCAGCCAAAGGGGGGACAGGATCACAGATACGCAGTATTTT. Translating gives CASSQRGDRITDTQYF. The chain recombines TRBV4-1 with TRBJ2-3; TRBD1 aligns across 8 bases. Germline V CDR1 and CDR2: MGHRA, YSYEKL. This CDR3 contains 16 residues. Trimming removed 2 bases from V and 2 bases from J; junction bases left unmatched: 6.

The rearrangement joins TRBV2 to TRBJ1-5; perhaps TRBD1 as D (6 bases). This CDR3 has 14 residues. The V gene's germline CDR1 is SNHLY and CDR2 FYNNEI. V lost 5 bases to trimming and J lost 2 bases, with 10 bases between them. The CDR3 DNA follows: TGTGCCAGCAGTCTACAGGGTGGCAATCAGCCCCAGCATTTT. Translation: CASSLQGGNQPQHF.

The chain uses TRBV28 and TRBJ2-1, with TRBD2 matching 8 bases. CDR3 length equals 14 residues. Unmatched junction bases numbered 5, after V lost 5 bases and J lost 5 bases. Germline-derived CDR1 and CDR2 are MDHEN and SYDVKM. CDR3 sequence reads: CASSLLADDNEQFF. CDR3 sequence (DNA): TGTGCCAGCAGTCTACTAGCGGACGACAATGAGCAGTTCTTC. Full variable domain (outside the CDR3, taken from reference TRBV28 and TRBJ2-1): DVKVTQSSRYLVKRTGEKVFLECVQDMDHENMFWYRQDPGLGLRLIYFSYDVKMKEKGDIPEGYSVSREKKERFSLILESASTNQTSMYLCASSLLADDNEQFFGPGTRLTVL.

The rearrangement uses TRBV6-5 and TRBJ2-1, with TRBD2 matching 12 bases. Germline V gives CDR1 MNHEY, CDR2 SVGAGI. The length of the CDR3 is 15 residues. The ends lost 8 bases at V and 9 bases at J; junction bases unmatched: 11. CDR3 amino acids: CASGGRGLAGTEQFF. Written as DNA, the CDR3 is TGTGCCAGCGGAGGAAGAGGACTAGCGGGAACTGAGCAGTTCTTC.

This chain connects TRBV7-2 to TRBJ1-2; D perhaps matches TRBD1 (6 bases). V was clipped by 5 bases and J by 8 bases, with 18 bases between them. The CDR3 length is 14 residues. Germline CDR1 reads SGHTA; CDR2 reads FQGNSA. The CDR3: CASSLGIGGRGYTF. CDR3 coding DNA: TGTGCCAGCAGCCTCGGGATCGGGGGGCGAGGCTACACCTTC. Based on the CDR3 plus reference TRBV7-2 and TRBJ1-2, the full variable domain is GAGVSQSPSNKVTEKGKDVELRCDPISGHTALYWYRQSLGQGLEFLIYFQGNSAPDKSGLPSDRFSAERTGGSVSTLTIQRTQQEDSAVYLCASSLGIGGRGYTFGSGTRLTVV.

The chain joins TRBV9 to TRBJ1-4; TRBD1 is a possible D gene (6 bases). V was pared by 4 bases and J by 4 bases, with 14 bases between. CDR3 length: 15 amino acids. Germline V gene lookup returns CDR1 SGDLS and CDR2 YYNGEE. The CDR3 is CASSSPDRINEKLFF. In nucleotides, the CDR3 is TGTGCCAGCAGCTCCCCTGACAGGATTAATGAAAAACTGTTTTTT.

The chain links TRBV27 to TRBJ2-7; 8 nucleotides match TRBD1. Germline CDR1 reads MNHEY; CDR2 reads SMNVEV (reference sequence). V dropped 5 bases and J dropped 3; count of bases not matched to a gene: 9. This CDR3 spans 15 amino acids. CDR3 DNA: TGTGCCAGCAGTGCCCCCGGGACAGGAGTCTACGAGCAGTACTTC. Translating it yields CASSAPGTGVYEQYF.

This rearrangement joins TRBV7-9 to TRBJ2-3; no firm D call. The CDR3 is 15 amino acids. Trimming shortened V by 1 base and J by 0 bases, and 8 bases separated the two germline ends. Germline CDR1 reads SEHNR; CDR2 reads FQNEAQ (reference sequence). CDR3 amino acids: CASSLVGVSTDTQYF. CDR3 in DNA: TGTGCCAGCAGCTTAGTGGGCGTTAGCACAGATACGCAGTATTTT.

J is TRBJ2-3 and V is TRBV7-3; no clear D gene. V was trimmed by 3 bases and J by 2 bases, leaving 9 bases between them. This CDR3 is built from 14 residues. The germline V gene has CDR1 SGHTA and CDR2 FQGTGA. The CDR3 sequence: CASSFLHITDTQYF. CDR3 bases: TGTGCCAGCAGCTTTCTTCACATCACAGATACGCAGTATTTT.

The gene calls are TRBV4-3 and TRBJ2-6; maybe TRBD2 (6 bases). V gave up 4 bases and J gave up 2 bases, with 9 bases separating them. Germline V gene sequence: CDR1 LGHNA, CDR2 YSLEER. This CDR3 comprises 15 residues. CDR3: CASSLGGAGANVLTF. The CDR3 DNA sequence: TGCGCCAGCAGCCTCGGAGGGGCTGGGGCCAACGTCCTGACTTTC.

The chain joins TRBV3-1 (or the pseudogene TRBV3-2) to TRBJ2-7; 8 nucleotides agree with TRBD2. This CDR3 has 16 residues. The germline V gene has CDR1 LGHDT and CDR2 YNNKEL (reference sequence). V shed 0 bases, J shed 2 bases, and the junction held 6 bases outside the gene matches. CDR3: CASSQDSGTRAYEQYF. In nucleotides, the CDR3 is TGTGCCAGCAGCCAAGATTCGGGGACTAGGGCCTACGAGCAGTACTTC.

The V gene is TRBV27, the J gene TRBJ1-2; D remains ambiguous. Trimming removed 3 bases at V and 14 bases at J, with 10 bases between. Germline CDR1 reads MNHEY; CDR2 reads SMNVEV (reference sequence). The CDR3 spans 10 residues. CDR3 loop: CASSFETHTF. CDR3 DNA sequence: TGTGCCAGCAGTTTTGAGACACATACCTTC.

The chain uses TRBV6-4 and TRBJ2-3; the match to TRBD2 covers 8 bases. The V gene's germline CDR1 is MRHNA and CDR2 SNTAGT. This CDR3 has 16 amino acids. Trimming cost V 3 bases and J 6 bases; bases outside gene matches: 11. CDR3 bases: TGTGCCAGCAGTGAGGAAATAGCGGGGAGAGGCGATACGCAGTATTTT. It codes for CASSEEIAGRGDTQYF.